A single sample gave rise to the 15 T cell receptor beta chains below, sequenced in a study of blood T cell repertoires in COVID-19. Only in-frame clones appear in the TCRdb table, and some are missing; sequencing was by immunoSEQ multiplex PCR. This sample has around 100,000 clones, with approximately 80% found just once. The sample was peripheral blood. The receptors were gathered from a human donor in a cohort sampled during active COVID-19.

V usage is TRBV5-6 and J usage is TRBJ2-7; no clear D. This CDR3 is 15 amino acids long. The V end was cut by 3 bases, the J end by 1 base, with 14 bases between. Germline CDR1 is SGHDT and CDR2 is YYEEEE. CDR3 bases: TGTGCCAGCAGCTCCCGGGTCCTCCTATCCTACGAGCAGTACTTC. Its translation is CASSSRVLLSYEQYF.

The chain is built from TRBV15 and TRBJ2-2; possibly TRBD2 for D (6 bases). This CDR3 comprises 16 residues. The V end lost 1 base, the J end lost 0 bases, and 9 bases lay between the germline ends. Germline V gene data show CDR1 as LNHNV and CDR2 as YYDKDF (reference sequence). This chain's CDR3 is CATSRVRDTNTGELFF. As DNA, the CDR3 is TGTGCCACCAGCAGAGTGCGGGATACGAACACCGGGGAGCTGTTTTTT.

J is TRBJ2-3 and V is TRBV18; 10 positions agree with TRBD1. CDR1 is KGHSH and CDR2 is LQKENI in the germline V gene. The CDR3 has 15 amino acids. Germline trimming cut 3 bases from V and 5 bases from J; bases unmatched to any gene: 5. The CDR3 sequence is CASSPGTGVKDTQYF. The CDR3, as DNA: TGTGCCAGCTCACCCGGGACAGGGGTTAAAGATACGCAGTATTTT.

The rearrangement joins TRBV5-1 to TRBJ1-1; 7 positions match TRBD1. The CDR3 loop spans 15 amino acids. The trim removed 4 bases at V and 4 bases at J, leaving 10 bases unmatched. Germline CDR1 and CDR2: SGHRS and YFSETQ. CDR3 loop: CASSPQGQWITEAFF. The CDR3 coding sequence is TGCGCCAGCAGCCCTCAGGGACAGTGGATCACTGAAGCTTTCTTT.

This clone was seen only once. The CDR3 sequence is CASSLNGGADTQYF. The CDR3 nucleotides read TGTGCCAGCAGCTTAAACGGGGGTGCAGATACGCAGTATTTT. The chain has TRBV11-3 and TRBJ2-3; TRBD2 is a possible D gene (6 bases). This CDR3 spans 14 amino acids. Germline V lookup: CDR1 SGHNT, CDR2 YENEEA. V was pared by 2 bases and J by 4 bases, with 10 bases between.

This clone was observed a few times. The rearrangement links TRBV2 to TRBJ1-1, with D unresolved. From germline, CDR1 is SNHLY and CDR2 FYNNEI. The CDR3 spans 14 residues. V gave up 6 bases and J gave up 0 bases, with 11 bases separating them. CDR3 nucleotide sequence: TGTGCCAGCAGAAGGGAGACAATGAACACTGAAGCTTTCTTT. Residues: CASRRETMNTEAFF.

The chain uses TRBV7-2 and TRBJ2-5; TRBD1 matches 7 bases. Germline CDR1 reads SGHTA; CDR2 reads FQGNSA. The trim removed 4 bases at V and 4 bases at J, leaving 6 bases unmatched. CDR3 length: 14 residues. CDR3 sequence reads: CASSSRRQGETQYF. The CDR3 DNA is TGTGCCAGCAGCTCCCGTAGACAGGGAGAGACCCAGTACTTC.

V usage is TRBV7-2 and J usage is TRBJ1-2; D may be TRBD1 (6 bases). The CDR3 is 15 amino acids. Per germline, CDR1 SGHTA and CDR2 FQGNSA. Trimming pared 7 bases from V and 6 bases from J, leaving 21 bases between. The CDR3 region is CASNSHGGRIDGYTF. The CDR3 DNA is TGTGCCAGCAACTCGCACGGGGGGCGAATAGATGGCTACACCTTC.

This clone was found a few times. J is TRBJ1-2 and V is TRBV7-2; D not certain. Germline V gene sequence: CDR1 SGHTA, CDR2 FQGNSA. The CDR3 sequence is 13 residues long. The V and J ends lost 3 bases and 4 bases respectively, with 9 bases between them. The CDR3 reads CASSFEYSYGYTF. DNA of the CDR3: TGTGCCAGCAGCTTCGAGTATTCCTATGGCTACACCTTC.

The CDR3 sequence is CASRDRGPETSPLHF. The CDR3 DNA reads as TGCGCCAGCAGGGATAGGGGCCCCGAAACTTCACCCCTCCACTTT. The chain is built from TRBV10-2 and TRBJ1-6, with D maybe TRBD1 (5 bases). Trimming took 6 bases from V and 9 from J, leaving 18 bases between them. This CDR3 region has 15 residues. The germline gives CDR1 WSHSY, CDR2 SAAADI.

This rearrangement joins TRBV7-2 to TRBJ2-7; D gene ambiguous. This CDR3 spans 12 amino acids. V was pared by 6 bases and J by 5 bases, with 11 bases between. Looked up from germline, CDR1 is SGHTA and CDR2 is FQGNSA. The CDR3 protein is CASSLPLDEQYF. CDR3 bases: TGTGCCAGCAGTCTGCCACTTGACGAGCAGTACTTC.

V usage is TRBV29-1 and J usage is TRBJ1-6; no reliable D call. The CDR3 covers 13 residues. V gave up 4 bases and J gave up 7 bases, with 11 bases separating them. Germline V gene sequence: CDR1 SQVTM, CDR2 ANQGSEA. CDR3 in DNA: TGCAGCGTTGTAGTGACTGCCAATTCACCCCTCCACTTT. Its protein product is CSVVVTANSPLHF.

The chain joins TRBV27 to TRBJ2-5, with TRBD2 matching 14 bases. CDR3 size: 18 residues. Germline V lookup: CDR1 MNHEY, CDR2 SMNVEV (reference sequence). J lost 2 bases, V lost 6 bases, and 11 bases had no gene match. The chain's CDR3 is CASSPGTSGSRFQETQYF. The CDR3, as DNA: TGTGCCAGCAGCCCCGGGACTAGCGGGAGCAGGTTTCAAGAGACCCAGTACTTC.

The chain carries TRBV29-1 and TRBJ2-2, with 8 positions matching TRBD2. The CDR3 has 16 residues. V shed 4 bases and J 6 bases; nucleotides not matched to a gene: 13. From germline, CDR1 is SQVTM and CDR2 ANQGSEA. As DNA, the CDR3 is TGCAGCGTTGGGGGACTAGTCCTTAGACCCGCCGGGGAGCTGTTTTTT. Protein: CSVGGLVLRPAGELFF.

The V gene is TRBV10-1, the J gene TRBJ2-1; D not resolved. Deletions cut 4 bases from V and 4 bases from J, with 8 bases between. Germline CDR1 WNHNN, CDR2 SYGVQD (reference sequence). The CDR3 loop spans 13 amino acids. The CDR3 reads CASSGASYNEQFF. The CDR3 coding sequence is TGCGCCAGCAGTGGAGCGTCATACAATGAGCAGTTCTTC.